Described below is a single T cell receptor beta chain sequence and its context. What it recognizes is unknown. These data are taken from a study of early T cells in non-severe SARS-CoV-2 infection. Study details: Sequencing input comprised bulk RNA from unsorted whole blood; chain pairing was not available. The study, taken as a whole, reports: VDJdb matching favored anti-spike CD8 responses, missing private and CD4 specificities.

The CDR3 has 17 residues. V lost 4 bases and J lost 2; bases outside the gene matches: 11. Germline-derived CDR1 and CDR2 are MNHEY and SVGEGT. Individual cDNA molecules carried attached unique molecular identifiers. One entry per CDR3 protein results from TCRdb running MiXCR on the 5' RACE reads. The sample lists about 48,000 distinct CDR3 sequences; 6.2% were seen once. This chain uses TRBV6-2 or TRBV6-3 with TRBJ1-2, with 9 bases identical to TRBD1. This clonotype was obtained from an adult who was a healthcare worker with PCR-confirmed SARS-CoV-2 infection or an uninfected control (not recorded which). The sample consisted of whole blood, taken at baseline. CDR3 in DNA: TGTGCCAGCAGTTCCTCCGGGACAGGGAGCGGCAACTATGGCTACACCTTC. It codes for CASSSSGTGSGNYGYTF.